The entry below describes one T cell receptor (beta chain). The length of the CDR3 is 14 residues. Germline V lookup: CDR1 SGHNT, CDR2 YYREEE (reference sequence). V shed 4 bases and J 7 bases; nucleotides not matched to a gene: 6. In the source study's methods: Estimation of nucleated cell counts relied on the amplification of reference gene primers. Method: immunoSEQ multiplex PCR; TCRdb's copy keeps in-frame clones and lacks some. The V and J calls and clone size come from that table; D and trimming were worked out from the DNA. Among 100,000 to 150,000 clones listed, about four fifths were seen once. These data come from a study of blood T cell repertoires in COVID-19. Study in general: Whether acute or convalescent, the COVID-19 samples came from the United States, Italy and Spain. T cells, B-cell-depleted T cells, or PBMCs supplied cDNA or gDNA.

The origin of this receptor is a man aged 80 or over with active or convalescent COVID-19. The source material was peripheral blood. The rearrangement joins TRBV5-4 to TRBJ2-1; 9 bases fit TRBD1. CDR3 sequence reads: CASSVRQGGNEQFF. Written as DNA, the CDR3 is TGTGCCAGCAGCGTGCGACAGGGGGGGAATGAGCAGTTCTTC.